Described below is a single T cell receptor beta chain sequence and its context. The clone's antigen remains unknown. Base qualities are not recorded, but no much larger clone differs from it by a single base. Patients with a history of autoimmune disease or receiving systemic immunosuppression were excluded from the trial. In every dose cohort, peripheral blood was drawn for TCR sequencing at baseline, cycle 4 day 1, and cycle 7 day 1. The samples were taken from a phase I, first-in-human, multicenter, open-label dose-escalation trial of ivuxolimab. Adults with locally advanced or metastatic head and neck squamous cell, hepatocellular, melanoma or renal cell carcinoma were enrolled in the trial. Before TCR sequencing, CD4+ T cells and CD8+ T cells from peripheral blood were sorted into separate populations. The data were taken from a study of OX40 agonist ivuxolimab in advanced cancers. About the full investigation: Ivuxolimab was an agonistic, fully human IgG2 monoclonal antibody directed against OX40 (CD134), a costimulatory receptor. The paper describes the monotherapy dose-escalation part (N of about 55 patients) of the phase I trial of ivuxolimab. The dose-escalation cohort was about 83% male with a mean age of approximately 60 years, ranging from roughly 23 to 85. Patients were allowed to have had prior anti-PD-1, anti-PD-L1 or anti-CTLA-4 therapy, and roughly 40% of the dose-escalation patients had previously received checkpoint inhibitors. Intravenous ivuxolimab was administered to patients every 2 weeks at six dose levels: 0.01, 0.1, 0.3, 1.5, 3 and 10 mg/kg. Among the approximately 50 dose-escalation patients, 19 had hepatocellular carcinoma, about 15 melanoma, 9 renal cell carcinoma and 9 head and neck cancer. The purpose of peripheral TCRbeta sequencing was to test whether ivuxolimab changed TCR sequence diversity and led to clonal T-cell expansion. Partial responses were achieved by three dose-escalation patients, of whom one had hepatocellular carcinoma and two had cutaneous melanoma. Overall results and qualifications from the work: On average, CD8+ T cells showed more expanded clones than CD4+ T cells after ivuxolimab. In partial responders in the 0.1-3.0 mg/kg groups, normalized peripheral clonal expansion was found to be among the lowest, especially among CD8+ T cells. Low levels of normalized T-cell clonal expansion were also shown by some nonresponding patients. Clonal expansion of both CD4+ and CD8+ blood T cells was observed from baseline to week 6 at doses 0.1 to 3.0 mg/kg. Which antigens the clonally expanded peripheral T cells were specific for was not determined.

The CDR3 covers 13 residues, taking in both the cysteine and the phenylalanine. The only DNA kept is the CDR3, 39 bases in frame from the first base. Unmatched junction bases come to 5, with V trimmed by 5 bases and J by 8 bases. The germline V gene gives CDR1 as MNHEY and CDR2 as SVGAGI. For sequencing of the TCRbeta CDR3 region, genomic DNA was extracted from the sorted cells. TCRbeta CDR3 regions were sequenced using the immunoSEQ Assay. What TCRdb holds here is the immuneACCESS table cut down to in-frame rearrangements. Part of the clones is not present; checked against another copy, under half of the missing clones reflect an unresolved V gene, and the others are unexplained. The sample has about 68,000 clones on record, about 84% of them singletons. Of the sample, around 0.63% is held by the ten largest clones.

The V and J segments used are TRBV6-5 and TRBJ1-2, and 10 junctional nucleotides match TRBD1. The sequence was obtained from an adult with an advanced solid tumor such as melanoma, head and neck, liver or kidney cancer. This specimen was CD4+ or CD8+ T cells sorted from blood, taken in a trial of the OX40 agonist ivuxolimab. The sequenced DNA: TGTGCCAGCAGTCGCGGACAGGGGGTGGGCTACACCTTC. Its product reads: CASSRGQGVGYTF.